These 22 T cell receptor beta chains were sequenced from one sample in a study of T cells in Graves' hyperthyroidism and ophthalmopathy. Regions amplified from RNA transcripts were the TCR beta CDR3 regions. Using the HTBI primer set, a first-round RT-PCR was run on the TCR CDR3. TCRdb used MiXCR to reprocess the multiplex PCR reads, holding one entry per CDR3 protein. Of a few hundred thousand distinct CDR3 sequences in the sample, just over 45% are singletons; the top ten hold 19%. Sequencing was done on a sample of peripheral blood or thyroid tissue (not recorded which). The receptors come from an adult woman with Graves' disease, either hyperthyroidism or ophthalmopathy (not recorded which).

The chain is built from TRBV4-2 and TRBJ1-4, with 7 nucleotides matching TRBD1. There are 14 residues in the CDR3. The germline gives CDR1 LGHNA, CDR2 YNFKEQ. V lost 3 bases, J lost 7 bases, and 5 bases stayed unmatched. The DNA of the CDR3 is TGTGCCAGCAGCCATCGACAGGGATTTGAAAAACTGTTTTTT. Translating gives CASSHRQGFEKLFF.

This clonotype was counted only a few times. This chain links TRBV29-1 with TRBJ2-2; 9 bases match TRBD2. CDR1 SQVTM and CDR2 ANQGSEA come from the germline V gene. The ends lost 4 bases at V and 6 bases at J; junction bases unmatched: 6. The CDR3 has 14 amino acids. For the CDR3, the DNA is TGCAGCGTTGCGATAGCGGGAGTGGCCGGGGAGCTGTTTTTT. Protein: CSVAIAGVAGELFF.

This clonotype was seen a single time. The CDR3 DNA follows: TGTGCCATCAGATCCGGGGGCTCGGGTGGCTACACCTTC. This codes for CAIRSGGSGGYTF. The chain has TRBV10-3 and TRBJ1-2; maybe TRBD1 (6 bases). The germline CDR1 and CDR2 sequences are ENHRY and SYGVKD. The CDR3 loop spans 13 amino acids. Trimming removed 6 bases from V and 7 bases from J, with 15 bases in between.

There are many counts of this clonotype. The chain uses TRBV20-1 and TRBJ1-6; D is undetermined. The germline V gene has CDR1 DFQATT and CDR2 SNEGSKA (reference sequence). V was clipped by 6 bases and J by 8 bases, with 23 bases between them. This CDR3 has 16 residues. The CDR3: CSAHTLMGGIHSPLHF. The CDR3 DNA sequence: TGCAGTGCCCACACCCTTATGGGAGGGATACATTCACCCCTCCACTTT.

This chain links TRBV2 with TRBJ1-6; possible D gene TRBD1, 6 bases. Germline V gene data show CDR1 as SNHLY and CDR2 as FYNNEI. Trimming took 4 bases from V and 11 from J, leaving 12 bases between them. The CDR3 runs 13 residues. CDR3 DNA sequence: TGTGCCAGCAGTGTTCGGACAGTAGCACCCCTCCACTTT. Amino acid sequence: CASSVRTVAPLHF.

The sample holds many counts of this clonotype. DNA for the CDR3: TGCGCCAGCAGCCAACAGGACCCTGAGGCAGGGGGCTACGAGCAGTACTTC. Protein: CASSQQDPEAGGYEQYF. The gene calls are TRBV4-1 and TRBJ2-7, with TRBD1 identical over 7 bases. This CDR3 is built from 17 residues. Germline trimming cut 2 bases from V and 3 bases from J; bases unmatched to any gene: 13. Germline V gene data show CDR1 as MGHRA and CDR2 as YSYEKL.

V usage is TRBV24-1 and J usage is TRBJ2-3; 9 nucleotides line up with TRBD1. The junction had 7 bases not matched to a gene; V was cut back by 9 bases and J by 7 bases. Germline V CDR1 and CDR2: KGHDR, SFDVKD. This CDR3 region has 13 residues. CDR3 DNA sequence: TGTGCCACCCAGGACAGGGGACCAAATACGCAGTATTTT. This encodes CATQDRGPNTQYF.

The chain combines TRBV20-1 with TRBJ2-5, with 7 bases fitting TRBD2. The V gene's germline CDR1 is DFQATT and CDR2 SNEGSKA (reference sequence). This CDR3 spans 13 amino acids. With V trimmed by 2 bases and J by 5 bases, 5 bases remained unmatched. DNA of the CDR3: TGCAGTGCTAGATGGCTAGCGGAGGAGACCCAGTACTTC. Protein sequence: CSARWLAEETQYF.

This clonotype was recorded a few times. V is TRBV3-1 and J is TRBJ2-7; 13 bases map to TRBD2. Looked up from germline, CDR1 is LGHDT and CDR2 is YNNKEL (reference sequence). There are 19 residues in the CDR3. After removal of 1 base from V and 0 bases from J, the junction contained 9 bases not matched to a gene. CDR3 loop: CASSQAGGTSGVLSYEQYF. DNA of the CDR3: TGTGCCAGCAGCCAAGCCGGTGGGACTAGCGGGGTCCTCTCCTACGAGCAGTACTTC.

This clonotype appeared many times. CDR3 coding DNA: TGTGCCAGCAGCGTAAGTGGGACAGGGAATTACGAGCAGTACTTC. This sequence encodes CASSVSGTGNYEQYF. The J gene is TRBJ2-7, the V gene TRBV9; 9 bases map to TRBD1. The germline CDR1 and CDR2 sequences are SGDLS and YYNGEE. Trimming took 1 base from V and 4 from J; bases not matched to a gene: 6. This CDR3 has 15 amino acids.

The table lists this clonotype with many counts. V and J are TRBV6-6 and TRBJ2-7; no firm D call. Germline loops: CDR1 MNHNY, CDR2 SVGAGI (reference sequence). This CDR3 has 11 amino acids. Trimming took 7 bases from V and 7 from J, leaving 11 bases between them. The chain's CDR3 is CASNDGYEQYF. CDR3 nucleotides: TGTGCCAGCAACGACGGATATGAGCAGTACTTC.

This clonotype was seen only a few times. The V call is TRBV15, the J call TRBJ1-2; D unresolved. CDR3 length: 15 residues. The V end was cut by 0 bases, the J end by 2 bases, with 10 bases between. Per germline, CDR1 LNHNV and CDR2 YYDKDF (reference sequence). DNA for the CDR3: TGTGCCACCAGCAGAGATGGGGTTCCGAACTATGGCTACACCTTC. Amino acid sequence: CATSRDGVPNYGYTF.

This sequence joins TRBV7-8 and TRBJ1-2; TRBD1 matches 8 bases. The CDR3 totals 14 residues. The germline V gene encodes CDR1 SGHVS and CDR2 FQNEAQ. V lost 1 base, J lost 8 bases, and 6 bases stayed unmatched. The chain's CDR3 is CASSLVWGQAGYTF. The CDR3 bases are TGTGCCAGCAGCTTAGTATGGGGACAGGCGGGCTACACCTTC.

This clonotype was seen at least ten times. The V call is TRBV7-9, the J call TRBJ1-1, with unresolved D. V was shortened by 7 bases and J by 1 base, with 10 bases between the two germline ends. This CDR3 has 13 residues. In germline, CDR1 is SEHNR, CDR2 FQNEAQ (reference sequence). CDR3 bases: TGTGCCAGCATCGGGGTAGGGAACACTGAAGCTTTCTTT. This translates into CASIGVGNTEAFF. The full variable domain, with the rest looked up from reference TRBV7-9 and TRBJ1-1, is DTGVSQNPRHKITKRGQNVTFRCDPISEHNRLYWYRQTLGQGPEFLTYFQNEAQLEKSRLLSDRFSAERPKGSFSTLEIQRTEQGDSAMYLCASIGVGNTEAFFGQGTRLTVV.

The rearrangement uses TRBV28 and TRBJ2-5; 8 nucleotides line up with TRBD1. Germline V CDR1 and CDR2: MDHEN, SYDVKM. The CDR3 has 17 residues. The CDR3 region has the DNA TGTGCTTCCTCAACCGGGACAGGCTGGGTTGGGGGTGAGACCCAGTACTTC. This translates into CASSTGTGWVGGETQYF.

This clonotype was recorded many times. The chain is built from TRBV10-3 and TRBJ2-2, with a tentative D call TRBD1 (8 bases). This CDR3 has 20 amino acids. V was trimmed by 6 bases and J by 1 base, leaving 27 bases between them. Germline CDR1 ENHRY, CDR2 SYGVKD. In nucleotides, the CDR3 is TGTGCCATCAGGGAACCCCTGCGACAGGGGACTACCGAGAACACCGGGGAGCTGTTTTTT. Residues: CAIREPLRQGTTENTGELFF.

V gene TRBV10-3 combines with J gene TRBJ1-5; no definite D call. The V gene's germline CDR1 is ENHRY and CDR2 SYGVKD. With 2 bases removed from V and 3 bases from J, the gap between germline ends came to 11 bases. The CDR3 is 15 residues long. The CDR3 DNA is TGTGCCATCAGTGAGGACCGGGCCCACAATCAGCCCCAGCATTTT. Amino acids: CAISEDRAHNQPQHF.

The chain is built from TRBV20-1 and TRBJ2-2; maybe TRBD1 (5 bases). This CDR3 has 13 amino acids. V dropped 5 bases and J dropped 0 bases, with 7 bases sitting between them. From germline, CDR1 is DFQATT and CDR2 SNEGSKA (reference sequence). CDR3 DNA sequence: TGCAGTGCTTTGACAGCGAACACCGGGGAGCTGTTTTTT. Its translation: CSALTANTGELFF.

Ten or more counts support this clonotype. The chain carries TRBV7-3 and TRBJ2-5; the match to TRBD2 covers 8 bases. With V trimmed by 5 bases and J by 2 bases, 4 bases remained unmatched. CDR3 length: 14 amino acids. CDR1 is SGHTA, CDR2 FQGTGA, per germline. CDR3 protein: CASSPGLAQETQYF. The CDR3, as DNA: TGTGCCAGCAGCCCCGGACTAGCACAAGAGACCCAGTACTTC.

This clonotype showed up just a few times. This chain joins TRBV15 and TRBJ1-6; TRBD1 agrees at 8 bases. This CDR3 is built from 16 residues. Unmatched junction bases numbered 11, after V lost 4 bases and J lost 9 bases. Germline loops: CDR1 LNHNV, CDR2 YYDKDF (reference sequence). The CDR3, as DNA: TGTGCCACCAGCATGAGACAGGGGATGAGAGGTTCACCCCTCCACTTT. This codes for CATSMRQGMRGSPLHF.

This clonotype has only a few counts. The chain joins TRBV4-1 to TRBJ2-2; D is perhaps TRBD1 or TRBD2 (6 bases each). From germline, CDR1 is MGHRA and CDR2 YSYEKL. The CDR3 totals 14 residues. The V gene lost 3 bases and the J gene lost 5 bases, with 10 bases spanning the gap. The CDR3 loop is CASSHEGGTGELFF. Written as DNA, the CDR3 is TGCGCCAGCAGCCACGAGGGGGGTACCGGGGAGCTGTTTTTT.

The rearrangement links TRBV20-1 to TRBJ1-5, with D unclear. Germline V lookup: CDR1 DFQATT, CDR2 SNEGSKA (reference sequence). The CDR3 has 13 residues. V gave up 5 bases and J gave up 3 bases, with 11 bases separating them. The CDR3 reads CSAEVSLNQPQHF. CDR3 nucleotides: TGCAGTGCTGAGGTGAGCCTCAATCAGCCCCAGCATTTT.